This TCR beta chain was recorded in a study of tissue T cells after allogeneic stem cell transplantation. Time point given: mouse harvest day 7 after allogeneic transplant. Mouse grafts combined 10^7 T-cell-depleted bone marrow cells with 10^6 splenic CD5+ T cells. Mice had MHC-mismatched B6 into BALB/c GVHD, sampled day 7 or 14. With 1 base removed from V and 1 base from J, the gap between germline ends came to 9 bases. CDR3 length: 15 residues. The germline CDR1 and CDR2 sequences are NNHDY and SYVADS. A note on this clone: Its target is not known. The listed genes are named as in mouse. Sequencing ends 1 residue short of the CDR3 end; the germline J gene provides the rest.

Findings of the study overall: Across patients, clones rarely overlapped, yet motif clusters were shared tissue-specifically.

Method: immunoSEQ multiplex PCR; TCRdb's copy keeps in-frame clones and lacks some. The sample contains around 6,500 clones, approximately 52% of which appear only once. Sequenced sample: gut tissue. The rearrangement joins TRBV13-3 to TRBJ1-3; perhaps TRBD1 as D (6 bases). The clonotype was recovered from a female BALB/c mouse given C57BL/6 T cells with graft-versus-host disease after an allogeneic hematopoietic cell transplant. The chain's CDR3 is CASSDPGASGNTLYF. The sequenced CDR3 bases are TGTGCCAGCAGTGATCCGGGGGCGTCTGGAAATACGCTCTAT.